This TCR beta chain is drawn from a study of T cell responses to AZD1222 COVID-19 vaccine. Study-level background: Second-dose recipients at about 4 or about 12 weeks were treated as one pooled group. Notes on the study in general: Donors were chiefly white British, with a greater number of females, and clonal diversity was perhaps underestimated. After the peak T cell response, and only then, were repertoires sampled.

The protocol was immunoSEQ multiplex PCR, while the TCRdb copy is restricted to in-frame clones and leaves out a portion. The sample records about 120,000 clones, approximately 85% being singletons. With respect to this clone: Its antigen is currently unknown.

This CDR3 has 13 residues. V lost 4 bases and J 2 bases, leaving 9 bases between the germline ends. Looked up from germline, CDR1 is MGHDK and CDR2 is SYGVNS. The sample here was peripheral blood, taken on day 0 of AZD1222 vaccination. The chain joins TRBV25-1 to TRBJ2-7; D is unresolved. The TCR originated in an adult in good health. The CDR3 nucleotides read TGTGCCAGCAGTGTAGGGCCGCCCTACGAGCAGTACTTC. It encodes CASSVGPPYEQYF.